The present T cell receptor beta chain was sequenced within a study of blood T cell repertoires in COVID-19. Seattle patient enrollment occurred during active infection, with longitudinal follow-up thereafter. The repertoire was sequenced with immunoSEQ multiplex PCR; TCRdb's copy has only in-frame clones and lacks some. The repertoire holds 150,000 to 200,000 clones, with around nine tenths as singletons. The sample taken for sequencing was peripheral blood. The receptor comes from a woman in her 70s with COVID-19, enrolled during active disease.

The CDR3 nucleotides are TGTGCCAGCAAAGCAGGGGGCGATCAGCCCCAGCATTTT. Its translation is CASKAGGDQPQHF. V is TRBV2 and J is TRBJ1-5, with 8 bases fitting TRBD1. Germline values: CDR1 SNHLY, CDR2 FYNNEI. CDR3 length: 13 amino acids. Trimming removed 7 bases from V and 5 bases from J; junction bases left unmatched: 4.